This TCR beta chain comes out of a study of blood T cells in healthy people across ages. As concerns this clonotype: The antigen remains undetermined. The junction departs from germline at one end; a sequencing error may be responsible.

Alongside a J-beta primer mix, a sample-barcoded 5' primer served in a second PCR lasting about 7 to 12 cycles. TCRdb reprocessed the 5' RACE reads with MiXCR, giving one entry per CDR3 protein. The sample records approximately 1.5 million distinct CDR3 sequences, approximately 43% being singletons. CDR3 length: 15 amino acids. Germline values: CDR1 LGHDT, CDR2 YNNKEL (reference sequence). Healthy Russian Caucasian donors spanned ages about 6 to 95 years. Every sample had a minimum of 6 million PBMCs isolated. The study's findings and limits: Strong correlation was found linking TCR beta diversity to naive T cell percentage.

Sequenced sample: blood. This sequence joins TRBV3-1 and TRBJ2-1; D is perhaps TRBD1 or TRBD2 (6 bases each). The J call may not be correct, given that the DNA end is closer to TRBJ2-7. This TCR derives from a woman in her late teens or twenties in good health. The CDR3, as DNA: TGTGCCAACAGCATCTGGGGGGCCGCCTACAATGAGCAGTACTTC. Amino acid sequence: CANSIWGAAYNEQYF.